This TCR beta chain came from a study of blood T cell repertoires in COVID-19. The wider study: COVID-19 samples collected from the United States, Italy and Spain covered acute and convalescent phases. The cDNA or gDNA used as material had been derived from T cells, B-cell-depleted T cells, or PBMCs.

Authors' data handling: Amplified reference gene primers provided the basis for estimating nucleated cell counts. The assay was immunoSEQ multiplex PCR, and TCRdb's table has in-frame clones only and misses some. V and J calls and clone size come straight from that table; D and trimming were deduced from the DNA. This table has about 71,000 clones, more than 80% appearing once. Germline CDR1 and CDR2: LGHNA and YNFKEQ. With 1 base removed from V and 6 bases from J, the gap between germline ends came to 7 bases. The CDR3 length is 13 residues. This rearrangement joins TRBV4-2 to TRBJ2-1, with a weak D call TRBD2 (5 bases). This clonotype originated in a man aged 25-45 years with acute or convalescent COVID-19. The specimen was peripheral blood. CDR3 in DNA: TGTGCCAGCAGCCAAGCGAGCGGCAATGAGCAGTTCTTC. It specifies CASSQASGNEQFF.